Sequencing of this T cell receptor (beta chain) was carried out in a study of blood T cell repertoires in COVID-19. Sequencing was performed with immunoSEQ multiplex PCR; in TCRdb, only in-frame clones are kept and a portion is missing. The repertoire consists of 300,000 to 450,000 clones, with 85% to 90% occurring once and the leading ten covering 1.2%. CDR3 length equals 14 residues. The V gene lost 3 bases and the J gene lost 5 bases, with 13 bases spanning the gap. Germline V lookup: CDR1 KGHSH, CDR2 LQKENI. Adults between about 18 and 89 years of age took part from under 30 US areas. The origin of this receptor is a woman between 18 and 29 years old who had recovered from COVID-19. This chain connects TRBV18 to TRBJ1-1; the D gene is possibly TRBD1 (6 bases). Sequencing input: PBMCs or T cells enriched from blood (not recorded which). The CDR3 loop reads CASSPVRGGTEAFF. CDR3 DNA sequence: TGTGCCAGCTCACCGGTCAGGGGAGGGACTGAAGCTTTCTTT.